This note documents a single TCR beta chain sequence. What it binds is not known. The data are from a study of cytomegalovirus exposure and HLA in healthy donors. Study outcomes and limitations: In a later analysis, at a false discovery rate of 0.05, about 17,000 TCR beta sequences matched HLA alleles. A reported reduction in N-insertions relative to the roughly 670-donor mean was seen in an Asian-associated ancestry cluster in a later analysis. Within the data, a cluster of highly shared sequence variants was likely a sequencing artifact.

The PCR made use of 60 Vbeta and 13 Jbeta primers. Generated by immunoSEQ multiplex PCR, the TCRdb table keeps only in-frame clones and is missing some. The sample consists of approximately 120,000 clones, approximately 80% of them appearing once. Sequenced sample: PBMCs. This clonotype was obtained from a man aged 25 to 45 in good health and CMV-seronegative.

The DNA of the CDR3 is TGTGCCAGCTCACCACTAGCGGGAGCCAATGAGCAGTTCTTC. This gives the protein CASSPLAGANEQFF. The chain combines TRBV18 with TRBJ2-1, with 9 bases matching TRBD2. The CDR3 is made up of 14 amino acids. Germline V gene lookup returns CDR1 KGHSH and CDR2 LQKENI. Unmatched junction bases numbered 1, after V lost 1 base and J lost 6 bases.